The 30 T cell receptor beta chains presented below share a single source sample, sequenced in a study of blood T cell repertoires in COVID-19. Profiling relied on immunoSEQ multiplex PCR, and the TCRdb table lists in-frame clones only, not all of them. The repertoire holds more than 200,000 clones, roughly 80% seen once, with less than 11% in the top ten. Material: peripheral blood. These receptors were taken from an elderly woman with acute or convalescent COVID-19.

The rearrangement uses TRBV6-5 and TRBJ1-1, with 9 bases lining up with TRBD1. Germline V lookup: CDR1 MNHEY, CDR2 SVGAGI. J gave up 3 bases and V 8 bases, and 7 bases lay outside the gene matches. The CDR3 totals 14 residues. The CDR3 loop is CASQYWTGDTEAFF. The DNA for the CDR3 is TGTGCCAGCCAGTACTGGACAGGGGACACTGAAGCTTTCTTT.

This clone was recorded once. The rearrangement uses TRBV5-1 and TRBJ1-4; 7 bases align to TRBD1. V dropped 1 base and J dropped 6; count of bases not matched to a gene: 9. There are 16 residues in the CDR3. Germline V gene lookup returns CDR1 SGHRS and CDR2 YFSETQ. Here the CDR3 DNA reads TGCGCCAGCAGCTTGAGGCAGGGGGAATTAGATGAAAAACTGTTTTTT. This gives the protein CASSLRQGELDEKLFF.

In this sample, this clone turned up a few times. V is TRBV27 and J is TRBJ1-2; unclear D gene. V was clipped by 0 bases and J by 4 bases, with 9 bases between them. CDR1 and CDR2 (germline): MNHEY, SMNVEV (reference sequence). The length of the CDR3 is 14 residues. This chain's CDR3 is CASSLSAGRYGYTF. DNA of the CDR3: TGTGCCAGCAGTTTATCCGCAGGTCGCTATGGCTACACCTTC.

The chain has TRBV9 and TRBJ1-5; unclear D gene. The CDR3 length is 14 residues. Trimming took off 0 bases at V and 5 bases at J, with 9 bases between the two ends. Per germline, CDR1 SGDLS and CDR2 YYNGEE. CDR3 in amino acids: CASSVDDTDQPQHF. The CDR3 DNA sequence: TGTGCCAGCAGCGTAGATGACACCGATCAGCCCCAGCATTTT.

The CDR3 coding sequence is TGTGCCAGCAGTTACTCAGGGGCCTTCACAGATACGCAGTATTTT. Amino acids: CASSYSGAFTDTQYF. This sequence joins TRBV6-6 and TRBJ2-3, with a weak D call TRBD1 (5 bases). With 0 bases removed from V and 2 bases from J, the gap between germline ends came to 9 bases. Germline-derived CDR1 and CDR2 are MNHNY and SVGAGI (reference sequence). The CDR3 spans 15 residues.

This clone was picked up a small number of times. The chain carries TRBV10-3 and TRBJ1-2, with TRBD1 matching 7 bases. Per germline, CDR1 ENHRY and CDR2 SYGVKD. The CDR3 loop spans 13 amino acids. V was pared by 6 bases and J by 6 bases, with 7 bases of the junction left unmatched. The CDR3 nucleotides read TGTGCCATCAGACTGACAGGGAGTGATGGCTACACCTTC. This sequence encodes CAIRLTGSDGYTF.

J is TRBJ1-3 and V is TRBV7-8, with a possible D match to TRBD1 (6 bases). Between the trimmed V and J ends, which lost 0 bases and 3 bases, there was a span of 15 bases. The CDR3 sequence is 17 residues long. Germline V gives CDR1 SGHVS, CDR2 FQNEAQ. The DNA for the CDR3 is TGTGCCAGCAGCTTAGCTGGGGGGGCAGGGAGTGGAAACACCATATATTTT. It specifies CASSLAGGAGSGNTIYF.

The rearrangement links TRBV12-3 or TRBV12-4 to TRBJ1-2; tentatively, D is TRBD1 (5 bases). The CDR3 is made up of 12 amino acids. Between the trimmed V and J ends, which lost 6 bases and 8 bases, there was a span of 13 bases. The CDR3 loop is CASSPGLPGYTF. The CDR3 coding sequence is TGTGCCAGCAGCCCAGGGTTGCCGGGCTACACCTTC.

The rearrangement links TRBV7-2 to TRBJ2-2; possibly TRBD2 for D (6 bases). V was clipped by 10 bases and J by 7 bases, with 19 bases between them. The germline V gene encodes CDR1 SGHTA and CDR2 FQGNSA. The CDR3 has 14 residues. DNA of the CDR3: TGTGCCACCAGAGGTGGGGGACTGAGCGGGGAGCTGTTTTTT. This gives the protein CATRGGGLSGELFF.

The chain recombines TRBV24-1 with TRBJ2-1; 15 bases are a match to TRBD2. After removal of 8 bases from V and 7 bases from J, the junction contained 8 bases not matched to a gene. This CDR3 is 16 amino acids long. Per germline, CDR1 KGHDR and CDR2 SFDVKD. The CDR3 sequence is CATTPGLAGGGNEQFF. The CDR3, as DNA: TGTGCCACCACTCCGGGACTAGCGGGAGGTGGGAATGAGCAGTTCTTC.

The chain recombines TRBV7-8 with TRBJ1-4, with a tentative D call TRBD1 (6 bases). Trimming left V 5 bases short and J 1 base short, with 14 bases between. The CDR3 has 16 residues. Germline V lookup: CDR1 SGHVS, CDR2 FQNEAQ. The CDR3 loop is CASSRRQAETNEKLFF. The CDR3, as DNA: TGTGCCAGCAGCCGAAGACAGGCGGAAACTAATGAAAAACTGTTTTTT.

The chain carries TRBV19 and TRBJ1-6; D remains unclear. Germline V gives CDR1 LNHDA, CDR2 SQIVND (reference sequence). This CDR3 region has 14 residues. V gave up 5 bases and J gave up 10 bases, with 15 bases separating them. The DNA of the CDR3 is TGTGCCAGTAGTGACCGGGTCCGAGGATCACCCCTCCACTTT. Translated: CASSDRVRGSPLHF.

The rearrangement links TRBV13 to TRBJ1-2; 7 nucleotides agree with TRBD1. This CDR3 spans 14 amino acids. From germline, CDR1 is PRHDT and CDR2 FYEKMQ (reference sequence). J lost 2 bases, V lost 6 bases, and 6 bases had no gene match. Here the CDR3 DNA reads TGTGCCAGCAGTTCGCAGGGGGTAAACTATGGCTACACCTTC. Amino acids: CASSSQGVNYGYTF.

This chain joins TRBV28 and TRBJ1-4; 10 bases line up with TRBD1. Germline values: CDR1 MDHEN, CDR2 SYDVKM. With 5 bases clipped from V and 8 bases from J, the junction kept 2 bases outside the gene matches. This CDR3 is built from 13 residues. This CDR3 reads CASSGTGDEKLFF. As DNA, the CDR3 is TGTGCCAGCAGTGGGACAGGGGACGAAAAACTGTTTTTT.

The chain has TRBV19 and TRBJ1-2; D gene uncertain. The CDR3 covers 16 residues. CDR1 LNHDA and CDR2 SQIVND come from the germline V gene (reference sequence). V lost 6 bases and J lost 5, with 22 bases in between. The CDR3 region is CASRRPGDGFFYGYTF. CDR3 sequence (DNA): TGTGCCAGTAGGAGACCCGGGGATGGTTTTTTTTATGGCTACACCTTC.

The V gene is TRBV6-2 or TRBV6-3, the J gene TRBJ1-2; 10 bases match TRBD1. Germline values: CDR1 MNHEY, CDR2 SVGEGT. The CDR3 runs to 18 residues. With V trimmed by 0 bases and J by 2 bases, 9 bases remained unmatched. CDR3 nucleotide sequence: TGTGCCAGCAGTTACTCCGTCGGCTCGGGACAGGGGAACTATGGCTACACCTTC. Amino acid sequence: CASSYSVGSGQGNYGYTF.

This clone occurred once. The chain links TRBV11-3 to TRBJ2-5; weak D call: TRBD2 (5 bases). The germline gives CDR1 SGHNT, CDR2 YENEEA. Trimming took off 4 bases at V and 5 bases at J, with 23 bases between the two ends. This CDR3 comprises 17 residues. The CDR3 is CASSSRHRMDSGETQYF. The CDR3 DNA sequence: TGTGCCAGCAGCTCACGCCATAGAATGGACTCCGGGGAGACCCAGTACTTC.

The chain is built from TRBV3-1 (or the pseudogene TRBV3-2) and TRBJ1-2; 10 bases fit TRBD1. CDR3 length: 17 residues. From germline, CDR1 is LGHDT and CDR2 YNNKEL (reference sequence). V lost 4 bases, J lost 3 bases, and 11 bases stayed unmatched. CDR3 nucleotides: TGTGCCAGCAGCCCGGGGACAGGGGAATCAGGCTACTATGGCTACACCTTC. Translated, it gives CASSPGTGESGYYGYTF.

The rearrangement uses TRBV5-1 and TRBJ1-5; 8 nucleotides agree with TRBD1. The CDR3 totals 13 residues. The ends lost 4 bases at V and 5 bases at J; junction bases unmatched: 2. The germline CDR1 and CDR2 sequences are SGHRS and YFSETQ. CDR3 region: CASSPGGDQPQHF. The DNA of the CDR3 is TGCGCCAGCAGCCCAGGGGGCGATCAGCCCCAGCATTTT.

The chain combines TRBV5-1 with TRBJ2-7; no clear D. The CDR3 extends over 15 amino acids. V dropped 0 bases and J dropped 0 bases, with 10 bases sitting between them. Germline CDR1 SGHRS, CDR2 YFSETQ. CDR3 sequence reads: CASSLGTASSYEQYF. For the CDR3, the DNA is TGCGCCAGCAGCTTGGGCACGGCTAGCTCCTACGAGCAGTACTTC.

The CDR3 nucleotides read TGTGCCACCGCCGACAGGGGGAACACTGAAGCTTTCTTT. It translates to CATADRGNTEAFF. The chain uses TRBV24-1 and TRBJ1-1; TRBD1 matches at 8 bases. The germline V gene has CDR1 KGHDR and CDR2 SFDVKD. V was clipped by 9 bases and J by 1 base; unmatched bases: 3. The CDR3 spans 13 residues.

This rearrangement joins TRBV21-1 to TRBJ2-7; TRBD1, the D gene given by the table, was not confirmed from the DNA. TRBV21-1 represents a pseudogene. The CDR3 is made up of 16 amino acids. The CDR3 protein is CASSKIQGPCPYEQYF. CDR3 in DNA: TGTGCCAGCAGCAAAATTCAGGGGCCCTGTCCCTACGAGCAGTACTTC.

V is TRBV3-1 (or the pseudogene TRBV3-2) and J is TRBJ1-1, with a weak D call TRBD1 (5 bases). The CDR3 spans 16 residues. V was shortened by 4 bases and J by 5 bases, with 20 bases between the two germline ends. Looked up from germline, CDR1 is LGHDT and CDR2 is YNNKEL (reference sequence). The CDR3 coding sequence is TGTGCCAGCAGCCTCCCCCCTGGGCGGGGGACGACTGAAGCTTTCTTT. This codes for CASSLPPGRGTTEAFF.

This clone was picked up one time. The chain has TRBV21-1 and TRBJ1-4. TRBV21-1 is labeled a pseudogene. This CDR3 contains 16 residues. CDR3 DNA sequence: TGTGCCAGCAGCAAAGCCTCGCAAAGCGGGAATGAAAAACTGTTTTTT. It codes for CASSKASQSGNEKLFF.

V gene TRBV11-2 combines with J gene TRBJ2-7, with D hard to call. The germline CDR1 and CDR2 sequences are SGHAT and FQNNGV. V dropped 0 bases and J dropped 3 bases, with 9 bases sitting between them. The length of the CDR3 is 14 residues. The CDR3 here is CASSLDGGDYEQYF. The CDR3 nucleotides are TGTGCCAGCAGCTTAGACGGCGGCGACTACGAGCAGTACTTC.

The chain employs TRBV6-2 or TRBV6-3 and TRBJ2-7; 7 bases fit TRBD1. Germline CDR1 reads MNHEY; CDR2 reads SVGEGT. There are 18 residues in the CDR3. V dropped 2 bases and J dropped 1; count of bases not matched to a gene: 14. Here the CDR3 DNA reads TGTGCCAGCAGTTACCGAGCGCCTCACAGGGGCCTTTCCTACGAGCAGTACTTC. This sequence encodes CASSYRAPHRGLSYEQYF.

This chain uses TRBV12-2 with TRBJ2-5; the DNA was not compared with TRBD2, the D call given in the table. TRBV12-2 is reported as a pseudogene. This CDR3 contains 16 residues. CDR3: CASRFSRTSGYETQYF. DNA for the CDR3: TGTGCAAGTCGCTTCTCGAGGACTAGCGGGTACGAGACCCAGTACTTC.

The CDR3 sequence: CASNSLGGGTEAFF. The CDR3 DNA is TGTGCCAGCAACTCACTTGGGGGGGGCACTGAAGCTTTCTTT. The chain links TRBV2 to TRBJ1-1; D perhaps matches TRBD1 (5 bases). This CDR3 is built from 14 residues. V was pared by 7 bases and J by 4 bases, with 16 bases between. CDR1 is SNHLY and CDR2 is FYNNEI in the germline V gene.

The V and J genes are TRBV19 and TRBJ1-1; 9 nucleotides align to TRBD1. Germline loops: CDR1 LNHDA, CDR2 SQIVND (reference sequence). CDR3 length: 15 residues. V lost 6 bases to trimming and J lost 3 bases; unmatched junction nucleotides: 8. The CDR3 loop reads CASSRRQGGDTEAFF. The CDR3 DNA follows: TGTGCCAGTAGCCGTCGACAGGGGGGGGACACTGAAGCTTTCTTT.

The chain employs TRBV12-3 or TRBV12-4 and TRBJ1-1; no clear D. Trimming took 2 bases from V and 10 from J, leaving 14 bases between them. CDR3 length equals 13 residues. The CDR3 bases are TGTGCCAGCAGTTTAAACTTTTTTTTCATAGCTTTCTTT. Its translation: CASSLNFFFIAFF.